Following are 13 T cell receptor beta chains from one sample sequenced in a study of OX40 agonist ivuxolimab in advanced cancers. The data were produced by immunoSEQ multiplex PCR, yet TCRdb's version contains in-frame clones alone and is incomplete. The data contain around 70,000 clones, about 82% of them seen just once; the ten biggest clones take up approximately 10%. The sequences come from CD4+ or CD8+ T cells sorted from blood, collected in a trial of the OX40 agonist ivuxolimab. These receptors originate from an adult with an advanced solid tumor such as melanoma, head and neck, liver or kidney cancer.

CDR3 protein: CASSAWDGSYEQYF. The CDR3 DNA follows: TGCGCCAGCAGCGCTTGGGACGGTTCCTACGAGCAGTACTTC. The chain carries TRBV5-1 and TRBJ2-7; D assignment may be TRBD1 or TRBD2 (5 bases each). Trimming cost V 4 bases and J 1 base, with 12 bases left between them. This CDR3 has 14 residues. CDR1 SGHRS and CDR2 YFSETQ come from the germline V gene.

This chain links TRBV13 with TRBJ2-1; tentative D call: TRBD1 (5 bases). CDR1 and CDR2 from the germline V gene are PRHDT and FYEKMQ (reference sequence). Trimming cost V 2 bases and J 2 bases, with 13 bases left between them. The CDR3 contains 16 residues. The CDR3 nucleotides are TGTGCCAGCAGCTTACGTCAGGGATTCACCTACAATGAGCAGTTCTTC. Its translation: CASSLRQGFTYNEQFF.

The CDR3 coding sequence is TGTGCCAGCAGCCTCGGACTAGCGGGGGACCCGCAGTATTTT. It translates to CASSLGLAGDPQYF. The J gene is TRBJ2-3, the V gene TRBV5-6; TRBD2 matches 13 bases. CDR3 length: 14 amino acids. J gave up 10 bases and V 4 bases, and 6 bases lay outside the gene matches. Germline values: CDR1 SGHDT, CDR2 YYEEEE.

This sequence joins TRBV7-2 and TRBJ2-5, with D maybe TRBD2 (5 bases). The length of the CDR3 is 15 residues. CDR1 is SGHTA, CDR2 FQGNSA, per germline. V lost 0 bases and J 2 bases, leaving 10 bases between the germline ends. CDR3 DNA sequence: TGTGCCAGCAGCTTAGCCCTACCGGGACAAGAGACCCAGTACTTC. Its translation is CASSLALPGQETQYF. The full variable domain, in which reference TRBV7-2 and TRBJ2-5 provide the parts outside the CDR3, is GAGVSQSPSNKVTEKGKDVELRCDPISGHTALYWYRQSLGQGLEFLIYFQGNSAPDKSGLPSDRFSAERTGGSVSTLTIQRTQQEDSAVYLCASSLALPGQETQYFGPGTRLLVL.

The chain uses TRBV19 and TRBJ1-5, with 7 bases that match TRBD1. CDR1 and CDR2 from the germline V gene are LNHDA and SQIVND (reference sequence). This CDR3 comprises 15 residues. J gave up 7 bases and V 5 bases, and 11 bases lay outside the gene matches. CDR3 DNA: TGTGCCAGTAGTCACCTGACAGGGAAGGGCCAGCCCCAGCATTTT. Its protein is CASSHLTGKGQPQHF.

The J gene is TRBJ2-7, the V gene TRBV11-2; D call uncertain. This CDR3 has 14 amino acids. V lost 2 bases and J 1 base, leaving 9 bases between the germline ends. Germline V gene sequence: CDR1 SGHAT, CDR2 FQNNGV. The CDR3 DNA reads TGTGCCAGCAGCTTATCAGCAGGTTCCTACGAGCAGTACGTC. Its translation: CASSLSAGSYEQYV.

About this clone: Other nucleotide sequences in the sample specify the same CDR3. The V gene is TRBV10-3, the J gene TRBJ1-1; 7 bases line up with TRBD1. Trimming at V came to 6 bases and at J to 1 base, leaving 5 bases not matched to a gene. The CDR3 has 14 amino acids. The germline V gene has CDR1 ENHRY and CDR2 SYGVKD. The CDR3 DNA sequence: TGTGCCATCAGGGACAGGTTAGAGAACACTGAAGCTTTCTTT. This gives the protein CAIRDRLENTEAFF.

This chain connects TRBV7-8 to TRBJ2-7; the match to TRBD1 covers 9 bases. CDR1 is SGHVS and CDR2 is FQNEAQ in the germline V gene. The CDR3 has 14 residues. V lost 5 bases, J lost 5 bases, and 7 bases stayed unmatched. DNA of the CDR3: TGTGCCAGCAGCCGTCGGACAGGGGAAGACGAGCAGTACGTC. This encodes CASSRRTGEDEQYV.

This clone appeared a single time. The rearrangement uses TRBV5-1 and TRBJ1-1; weak D call: TRBD1 (5 bases). Germline lookup yields CDR1 SGHRS and CDR2 YFSETQ. V lost 7 bases and J lost 5, with 18 bases in between. The CDR3 length is 14 residues. CDR3 in amino acids: CASRKGWAETEAFF. The CDR3 nucleotides read TGCGCCAGCCGCAAGGGGTGGGCCGAAACTGAAGCTTTCTTT. Looking up the rest from reference TRBV5-1 and TRBJ1-1 gives the full variable domain: KAGVTQTPRYLIKTRGQQVTLSCSPISGHRSVSWYQQTPGQGLQFLFEYFSETQRNKGNFPGRFSGRQFSNSRSEMNVSTLELGDSALYLCASRKGWAETEAFFGQGTRLTVV.

This chain links TRBV12-5 with TRBJ1-5, with no clear D. Germline V CDR1 and CDR2: LGHNT, FRNRAP. This CDR3 region has 14 residues. Trimming shortened V by 6 bases and J by 7 bases, and 16 bases separated the two germline ends. CDR3 region: CASGPGQSHQPQHF. In nucleotides, the CDR3 is TGTGCTAGTGGCCCCGGTCAGTCCCACCAGCCCCAGCATTTT.

About this clone itself: The CDR3 ends on some other residue instead of the conserved phenylalanine or tryptophan, so this is likely a read error. The DNA is omitted, as the CDR3 cannot be located on it reliably, and the CDR3 follows TCRdb's listing. The rearrangement joins TRBV7-2 to TRBJ1-2; the table's D call, TRBD1, was not checked against the DNA. The CDR3 comprises 13 residues, both ends counted. Per germline, CDR1 SGHTA and CDR2 FQGNSA. Here the CDR3 reads CASSLAKQAPLSI.

The gene calls are TRBV4-1 and TRBJ1-2; maybe TRBD1 (6 bases). Deletions cut 4 bases from V and 1 base from J, with 19 bases between. This CDR3 region has 17 residues. Germline CDR1 MGHRA, CDR2 YSYEKL. CDR3 residues: CASSPQSGGRLNYGYTF. In nucleotides, the CDR3 is TGCGCCAGCAGCCCTCAGTCGGGGGGCCGTCTTAACTATGGCTACACCTTC.

This chain joins TRBV5-1 and TRBJ1-2; 8 bases are a match to TRBD1. Trimming cost V 3 bases and J 8 bases; bases outside gene matches: 6. The CDR3 loop spans 13 amino acids. Germline assignment: CDR1 SGHRS and CDR2 YFSETQ. The CDR3 coding sequence is TGCGCCAGCAGCTACCAGGGGGCAGGGGGCTACACCTTC. Protein sequence: CASSYQGAGGYTF.